This is a list of T cell receptor beta chains from one sample in a study of molecular identifiers for immune sequencing clone quantification. Using its own MiXCR run on the PCR reads, TCRdb lists one record per CDR3 protein. The data contain 100,000 or so distinct CDR3 sequences, 20% to 25% of them singletons. Sequenced: naive CD8+ T cells from blood, with Jurkat cell RNA spiked in. The receptor source for this set is a human donor in good health. Some libraries in this study had Jurkat cell RNA spiked in. Each CDR3 is given with its conserved first and last residue. A D gene is named only where the DNA matches it firmly. A row's size may be missing; if present it is once, few, many or a size class.

v_call	d_call	clone_size	j_call	cdr3_nt	cdr3_aa
TRBV20-1	TRBD1	many	TRBJ2-3	TGCAGTGCTACAGATGGACAGGAGACGCAGTATTTT	CSATDGQETQYF
TRBV3-1	NA	few	TRBJ1-2	TGTGCCAGCAGCCAAGACCCAGGAAGAAATGGCTACACCTTC	CASSQDPGRNGYTF
TRBV4-3	TRBD1	many	TRBJ2-2	TGCGCCAGCAGCACGGGGACAGGGTATAGAACCGGGGAGCTGTTTTTT	CASSTGTGYRTGELFF
TRBV19	NA	NA	TRBJ2-3	TGTGCCAGTAGTATCCTGGTTACAGCAGATACGCAGTATTTT	CASSILVTADTQYF
TRBV28	TRBD2	NA	TRBJ2-7	TGTGCCAGCAGCATAGCGGGCGAAACCTACGAGCAGTACTTC	CASSIAGETYEQYF
TRBV5-5	NA	many	TRBJ2-3	TGTGCCAGCAGTTCCGGAGGATGGGGAGATACGCAGTATTTT	CASSSGGWGDTQYF
TRBV4-3	TRBD1	many	TRBJ2-3	TGCGCCAGCAGCCAAGAAGGACAGGGGGCATCGGATACGCAGTATTTT	CASSQEGQGASDTQYF
TRBV27	NA	once	TRBJ1-3	TGTGCCAGCAGCTCCGACACACTCGGAAACACCATATATTTT	CASSSDTLGNTIYF
TRBV2	TRBD1	many	TRBJ2-7	TGTGCCAGCAGGCCCGGGACAGGGGACTACGAGCAGTACTTC	CASRPGTGDYEQYF
TRBV6-5	NA	many	TRBJ2-2	TGTGCCAGCAGTTCGTACACCGGGGAGCTGTTTTTT	CASSSYTGELFF
TRBV7-9	TRBD1	NA	TRBJ2-1	TGTGCCAGCAGCTTGGGGACAGGGCTAGACAATGAGCAGTTCTTC	CASSLGTGLDNEQFF
TRBV7-9	TRBD1	once	TRBJ2-6	TGTGCCAGCAGCTTAACTGGCGGGACAGGGACCTCCTCTGGGGCCAACGTCCTGACTTTC	CASSLTGGTGTSSGANVLTF
TRBV5-1	TRBD2	few	TRBJ2-7	TGCGCCAGCAGCTTGTCACTAGCGGGAGGGAACGAGCAGTACTTC	CASSLSLAGGNEQYF
TRBV11-2	NA	many	TRBJ1-1	TGTGCCAGCAGCTTAGCTACAGGAGAGGGCACTGAAGCTTTCTTT	CASSLATGEGTEAFF
TRBV4-3	NA	few	TRBJ2-7	TGCGCCAGCAGCCAAGATAGTCAGGGGCCCTACGAGCAGTACTTC	CASSQDSQGPYEQYF
TRBV6-6	NA	many	TRBJ1-5	TGTGCCAGCAGTTACTCGGGCAGCAATCAGCCCCAGCATTTT	CASSYSGSNQPQHF
TRBV12-3/TRBV12-4	TRBD2	many	TRBJ2-3	TGTGCCAGCAGCCAGTACCTAGCGGGATCTAGCACAGATACGCAGTATTTT	CASSQYLAGSSTDTQYF
TRBV11-2	NA	NA	TRBJ2-7	TGTGCCAGCAGCTTAGTAGGGCTCGAGCAGTACTTC	CASSLVGLEQYF
TRBV9	NA	many	TRBJ2-3	TGTGCCAGCACCGGGCGTTGGGGGAGCACAGATACGCAGTATTTT	CASTGRWGSTDTQYF
TRBV7-9	NA	few	TRBJ2-2	TGTGCCAGCAGCTTAGAAGAATGGACCGGGGAGCTGTTTTTT	CASSLEEWTGELFF
TRBV6-2/TRBV6-3	NA	NA	TRBJ2-5	TGTGCCAGCAGTTACGAGTGGGCTCAAGAGACCCAGTACTTC	CASSYEWAQETQYF
TRBV4-3	NA	many	TRBJ1-5	TGCGCCAGCAGCCAAGTAATGCATCAGCCCCAGCATTTT	CASSQVMHQPQHF
TRBV4-1	NA	many	TRBJ1-5	TGCGCCAGCAGCCAAGTGGGCAATCAGCCCCAGCATTTT	CASSQVGNQPQHF
TRBV13	TRBD2	few	TRBJ2-2	TGTGCCAGCAGCTTAGGCGGCGGGAGGAACACCGGGGAGCTGTTTTTT	CASSLGGGRNTGELFF
TRBV4-3	NA	many	TRBJ2-7	TGCGCCAGCAGCCCCCGGTCGGGGAGCTACGAGCAGTACTTC	CASSPRSGSYEQYF
TRBV6-2/TRBV6-3	NA	many	TRBJ1-5	TGTGCCAGCAGCTGGCGGGAGAGGCAGCCCCAGCATTTT	CASSWRERQPQHF
TRBV5-1	NA	many	TRBJ1-1	TGCGCCAGCAGCTTGGGGGGCTCCGGCGAAGCTTTCTTT	CASSLGGSGEAFF
TRBV6-6	TRBD1	NA	TRBJ2-3	TGTGCCAGCAGTGCCGACAGGGGGGGTGGCACAGATACGCAGTATTTT	CASSADRGGGTDTQYF
TRBV20-1	TRBD2	many	TRBJ2-3	TGCAGTGCTCCCGAGGGACTAGCGGGGGGAGGGACAGATACGCAGTATTTT	CSAPEGLAGGGTDTQYF
TRBV29-1	NA	many	TRBJ1-1	TGCAGCGTTGCAGAGGGCGCTGAAGCTTTCTTT	CSVAEGAEAFF
TRBV5-4	TRBD2	few	TRBJ2-1	TGTGCCAGCAGCTCCCTAGCGGGAGGGCCGGGGAATGAGCAGTTCTTC	CASSSLAGGPGNEQFF
TRBV12-5	TRBD1	many	TRBJ2-3	TGTGCTAGTGGACCTCCAGGGGGCCTTTTTTCCACAGATACGCAGTATTTT	CASGPPGGLFSTDTQYF
TRBV7-9	NA	NA	TRBJ2-1	TGTGCCAGCAGCCTACTCCCACCCAATGAGCAGTTCTTC	CASSLLPPNEQFF
TRBV12-3/TRBV12-4	NA	NA	TRBJ2-7	TGTGCCAGCAGTTTTCAAGGGTTCAACGAGCAGTACTTC	CASSFQGFNEQYF
TRBV6-2/TRBV6-3	NA	many	TRBJ2-3	TGTGCCAGCAGTTACCGGGACACAGTCCCCACAGATACGCAGTATTTT	CASSYRDTVPTDTQYF
TRBV7-9	NA	many	TRBJ1-1	TGTGCCAGCAGCGAGTCGGGGGGCGCGGGGACTGAAGCTTTCTTT	CASSESGGAGTEAFF
TRBV3-1	NA	few	TRBJ1-1	TGTGCCAGCAGCCACCCGCGGGGGGCCGCGGGGGGTTGGACTGAAGCTTTCTTT	CASSHPRGAAGGWTEAFF
TRBV4-1	NA	few	TRBJ2-1	TGCGCCAGCAGCCAAGTCGTAAAGGAGCAGTTCTTC	CASSQVVKEQFF
TRBV2	NA	many	TRBJ2-6	TGTGCCAGCAGTGGAGGTAAAGCTGGGGCCAACGTCCTGACTTTC	CASSGGKAGANVLTF
TRBV7-9	NA	many	TRBJ1-5	TGTGCCAGCAGCTTAGCAGGGGTCGGCAATCAGCCCCAGCATTTT	CASSLAGVGNQPQHF
TRBV20-1	NA	NA	TRBJ2-1	TGCAGTGCTAGTGACACCGGGGGCAATGAGCAGTTCTTC	CSASDTGGNEQFF
TRBV7-9	NA	many	TRBJ2-3	TGTGCCAGCAGCCCCCCCCGACTAGTTGTCACAGATACGCAGTATTTT	CASSPPRLVVTDTQYF
TRBV7-6	NA	many	TRBJ1-1	TGTGCCAGCAGCTTAGATATTTGGGGGGAGGCTTTCTTT	CASSLDIWGEAFF
TRBV6-7	TRBD2	many	TRBJ2-3	TGTGCCAGCAGTTACTCCGCTAGCGGGGGCACAGATACGCAGTATTTT	CASSYSASGGTDTQYF